This T cell receptor beta chain was profiled in a study of spatial heterogeneity in lung cancer. Across the study: PBMC samples from follow-up, where available, were sequenced a median of around 22 months after resection.

Concerning this clonotype: A much larger clonotype is one base distant, so this may be a read error.

Every TCR cDNA molecule bore a unique molecular identifier. TCRdb re-derived calls from the 5' RACE reads in MiXCR, one entry per CDR3 protein. The sample carries under 150,000 distinct CDR3 sequences, 12% recorded once. V was cut by 7 bases and J by 3 bases, with 17 bases left in between. This CDR3 contains 15 residues. The germline V gene has CDR1 SGHRS and CDR2 YFSETQ. The time point here: blood at routine non-recurrence follow-up after resection. Researchers sequenced whole RNA taken from tumor, nontumor lung or frozen PBMC without sorting. The rearrangement joins TRBV5-1 to TRBJ2-1; D ambiguous. This specimen was PBMCs, taken at follow-up. This TCR was recovered from a male donor with early-stage non-small cell lung cancer. In nucleotides, the CDR3 is TGCGCCAGCTGCTCAGATGGGGTTGGCTACAATGAGCAGTTCTTC. Translating it yields CASCSDGVGYNEQFF.